This T cell receptor beta chain was recovered during a study of response to subunit inactivated influenza vaccine. Findings and caveats of the study: Few new T cells, the authors suggested, are recruited by each seasonal influenza vaccination.

TCRdb passed the RT-PCR reads through MiXCR, listing each CDR3 protein once. The sample consists of approximately 680,000 distinct CDR3 sequences, around 14% of them appearing once. A remark on this clonotype: As yet, its antigen is unknown.

Trimming stripped 0 bases from V and 0 bases from J, with 15 bases between. Looked up from germline, CDR1 is LGHNA and CDR2 is YNFKEQ. The length of the CDR3 is 18 residues. This specimen was PBMCs from blood, taken about 12 days after vaccination. The sequence was obtained from a man aged 45-65 years who received an inactivated influenza vaccine. The J gene is TRBJ2-1, the V gene TRBV4-2; maybe TRBD2 (5 bases). As DNA, the CDR3 is TGTGCCAGCAGCCAAGAAGGACTCATTACTAGCTCCTACAATGAGCAGTTCTTC. It translates to CASSQEGLITSSYNEQFF.